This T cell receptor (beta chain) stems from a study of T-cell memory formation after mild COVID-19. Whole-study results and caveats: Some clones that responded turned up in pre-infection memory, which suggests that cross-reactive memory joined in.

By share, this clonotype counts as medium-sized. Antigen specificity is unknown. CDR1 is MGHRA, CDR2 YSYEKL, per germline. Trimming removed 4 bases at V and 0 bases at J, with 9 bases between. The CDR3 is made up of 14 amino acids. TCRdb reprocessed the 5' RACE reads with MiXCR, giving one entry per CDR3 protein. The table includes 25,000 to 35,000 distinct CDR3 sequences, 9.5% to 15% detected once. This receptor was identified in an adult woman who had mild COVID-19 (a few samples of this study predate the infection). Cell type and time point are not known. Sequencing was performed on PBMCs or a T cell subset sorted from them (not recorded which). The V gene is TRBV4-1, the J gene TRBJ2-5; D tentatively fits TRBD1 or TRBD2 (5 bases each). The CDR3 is CASSPPGHQETQYF. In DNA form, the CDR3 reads TGCGCCAGCAGCCCGCCGGGACACCAAGAGACCCAGTACTTC.